Following are 15 T cell receptor beta chains from one sample sequenced in a study of cytomegalovirus exposure and HLA in healthy donors. 60 Vbeta and 13 Jbeta primers were used in PCR. Clones were sequenced by immunoSEQ multiplex PCR, and TCRdb holds only the in-frame ones, with some missing. The sample holds 180,000 or so clones, roughly 74% seen once. Sequenced material: PBMCs. The receptors originated from a female donor in good health and CMV-seronegative.

This clone has a handful of counts. The chain combines TRBV15 with TRBJ1-2; weak D call: TRBD1 (6 bases). Germline CDR1 is LNHNV and CDR2 is YYDKDF (reference sequence). V shed 5 bases and J shed 4 bases, with 11 bases lying between them. The CDR3 sequence is 13 residues long. CDR3 sequence: CATSGQLLYGYTF. CDR3 sequence (DNA): TGTGCCACCAGCGGACAGTTACTCTATGGCTACACCTTC.

The chain uses TRBV30 and TRBJ2-3, with D maybe TRBD2 (7 bases). Trimming shortened V by 3 bases and J by 5 bases, and 9 bases separated the two germline ends. The CDR3 totals 12 residues. Germline CDR1 reads GTSNPN; CDR2 reads SVGIG (reference sequence). CDR3: CAWRGGGDTQYF. CDR3 DNA sequence: TGTGCCTGGAGAGGGGGGGGAGATACGCAGTATTTT.

The chain joins TRBV19 to TRBJ2-7, with D maybe TRBD1 (6 bases). This CDR3 is built from 15 residues. The germline CDR1 and CDR2 sequences are LNHDA and SQIVND (reference sequence). The ends were cut back, 3 bases at V and 3 bases at J, with 15 bases in the middle. The CDR3 bases are TGTGCCAGTAGTATGGGTTCCGGACAGTTCTACGAGCAGTACTTC. The encoded protein is CASSMGSGQFYEQYF. Together with reference TRBV19 and TRBJ2-7, the CDR3 gives the full variable domain: DGGITQSPKYLFRKEGQNVTLSCEQNLNHDAMYWYRQDPGQGLRLIYYSQIVNDFQKGDIAEGYSVSREKKESFPLTVTSAQKNPTAFYLCASSMGSGQFYEQYFGPGTRLTVT.

J is TRBJ2-6 and V is TRBV27; D unresolved. V shed 5 bases and J shed 0 bases, with 8 bases lying between them. The V gene's germline CDR1 is MNHEY and CDR2 SMNVEV (reference sequence). The CDR3 is 15 amino acids. The CDR3 DNA reads TGTGCCAGCAGTCCCGTAGACTCTGGGGCCAACGTCCTGACTTTC. As protein: CASSPVDSGANVLTF.

The V and J genes are TRBV4-2 and TRBJ2-5; D is unresolved. The J call may be faulty, since TRBJ2-7 better matches the DNA end. This CDR3 spans 13 amino acids. Germline assignment: CDR1 LGHNA and CDR2 YNFKEQ. The DNA of the CDR3 is TGTGCCAGCAGCCAAGGGGTAGCCGACGAGCAGTACTTC. Translated: CASSQGVADEQYF.

This clone was seen only once. The V and J genes are TRBV21-1 and TRBJ2-1; the D call in the table, TRBD1, was not verified against the DNA. TRBV21-1 represents a pseudogene. The CDR3 is 14 residues long. CDR3 in amino acids: CASSEPQQVNEQFF. The CDR3 DNA is TGTGCCAGCAGCGAGCCCCAACAGGTCAATGAGCAGTTCTTC.

V and J are TRBV27 and TRBJ2-5; D is ambiguous. Looked up from germline, CDR1 is MNHEY and CDR2 is SMNVEV (reference sequence). V was shortened by 6 bases and J by 2 bases, with 7 bases between the two germline ends. The CDR3 covers 12 residues. CDR3 residues: CASRGLQETQYF. The CDR3 coding sequence is TGTGCCAGCAGGGGCCTTCAAGAGACCCAGTACTTC.

This clone was recorded only once. The rearrangement links TRBV5-4 to TRBJ2-3; TRBD2 matches 11 bases. The CDR3 has 17 residues. Germline trimming cut 3 bases from V and 1 base from J; bases unmatched to any gene: 7. Germline-derived CDR1 and CDR2 are SGHNT and YYREEE (reference sequence). The CDR3 loop is CASSWVLAGGGTDTQYF. In nucleotides, the CDR3 is TGTGCCAGCAGCTGGGTCCTAGCGGGGGGTGGCACAGATACGCAGTATTTT.

The chain has TRBV9 and TRBJ2-7, with TRBD2 matching 10 bases. V gave up 4 bases and J gave up 5 bases; unmatched junction bases: 12. This CDR3 has 16 residues. Germline V gene sequence: CDR1 SGDLS, CDR2 YYNGEE. CDR3 amino acids: CASSPRPSGRGDEQYF. CDR3 in DNA: TGTGCCAGCAGCCCACGGCCTAGCGGGAGAGGCGACGAGCAGTACTTC.

The chain links TRBV19 to TRBJ2-1; weak D call: TRBD1 (6 bases). Per germline, CDR1 LNHDA and CDR2 SQIVND (reference sequence). Trimming took off 5 bases at V and 6 bases at J, with 8 bases between the two ends. CDR3 length equals 12 residues. The CDR3 DNA reads as TGTGCCAGTAGTGGACAGATCAATGAGCAGTTCTTC. The encoded protein is CASSGQINEQFF.

The chain links TRBV5-1 to TRBJ2-5; tentative D call: TRBD2 (5 bases). The J call is in doubt because the DNA end fits TRBJ2-7 better. This CDR3 contains 15 residues. Per the germline V gene, CDR1 is SGHRS and CDR2 is YFSETQ. This CDR3 reads CASSLSGGVSYEQYF. DNA for the CDR3: TGCGCCAGCAGCTTGAGCGGAGGAGTCTCCTACGAGCAGTACTTC.

The rearrangement joins TRBV27 to TRBJ2-1; TRBD2 matches at 7 bases. J was trimmed by 8 bases and V by 6 bases; bases with no gene match: 1. This CDR3 comprises 11 residues. Germline CDR1 is MNHEY and CDR2 is SMNVEV (reference sequence). CDR3 nucleotides: TGTGCCAGCAGGGCGGGGGATGAGCAGTTCTTC. Protein sequence: CASRAGDEQFF.

The chain uses TRBV5-4 and TRBJ2-7; 7 bases fit TRBD1. With V trimmed by 4 bases and J by 3 bases, 13 bases remained unmatched. The CDR3 is 16 residues long. CDR1 and CDR2 (germline): SGHNT, YYREEE (reference sequence). The CDR3 nucleotides read TGTGCCAGCAGCCCCGACAGGGCCAAAGTAAACTACGAGCAGTACTTC. Translating gives CASSPDRAKVNYEQYF.

V usage is TRBV6-5 and J usage is TRBJ2-3; 11 bases are a match to TRBD2. Germline CDR1 reads MNHEY; CDR2 reads SVGAGI. Trimming took 2 bases from V and 4 from J; bases not matched to a gene: 5. The CDR3 sequence is 16 residues long. CDR3 amino acids: CASSYTSGSGPDTQYF. The CDR3 DNA reads as TGTGCCAGCAGTTACACTAGCGGGAGTGGCCCAGATACGCAGTATTTT.

This sequence joins TRBV19 and TRBJ1-3; 8 bases line up with TRBD1. Germline values: CDR1 LNHDA, CDR2 SQIVND (reference sequence). The V gene end was trimmed by 8 bases and the J gene end by 8 bases; junction bases not matched to a gene: 8. The CDR3 has 13 residues. CDR3 sequence: CASGQGGADTIYF. The DNA for the CDR3 is TGTGCCAGTGGACAGGGCGGAGCGGACACCATATATTTT.